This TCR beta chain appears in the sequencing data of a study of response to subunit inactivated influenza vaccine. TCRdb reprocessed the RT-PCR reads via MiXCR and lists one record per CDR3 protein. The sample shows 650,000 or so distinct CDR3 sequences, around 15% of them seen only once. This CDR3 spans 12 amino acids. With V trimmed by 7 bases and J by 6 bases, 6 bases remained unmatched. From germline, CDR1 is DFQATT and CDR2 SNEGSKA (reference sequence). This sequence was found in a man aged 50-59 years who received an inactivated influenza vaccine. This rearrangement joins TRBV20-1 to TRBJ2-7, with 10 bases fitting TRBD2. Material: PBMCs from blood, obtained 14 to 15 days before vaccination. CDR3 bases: TGCAGTGTGGCTAGCGGGAGTTTCGAGCAGTACTTC. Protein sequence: CSVASGSFEQYF.